The 13 T cell receptor beta chains below all came from one sample that was sequenced in a study of T cells in Graves' hyperthyroidism and ophthalmopathy (dated by TCRdb to about 2019). Library prep was done by multiplex PCR. This sample was sequenced with an Illumina HiSeq 2000. The TCR beta CDR3 regions were amplified from RNA transcripts. The first round of RT-PCR for the TCR CDR3 was performed with the HTBI primer set and the Qiagen OneStep RT-PCR kit. TCRdb's own reprocessing of the public reads used fastp at Q25 and MiXCR and kept productive beta chains. Here each entry gathers all rows of one CDR3 protein and keeps the most common genes and DNA. The sample contains 700,000 to 850,000 distinct CDR3 sequences, 30% to 40% of them found a single time. Clones ranked in the top ten supply 30% to 40% of the sample. The sample was blood. Source of these receptors: a woman aged 40 to 55 with Graves' hyperthyroidism.

This clonotype appeared many times. The chain combines TRBV7-9 with TRBJ1-1, with TRBD1 matching 7 bases. The V gene's germline CDR1 is SEHNR and CDR2 FQNEAQ (reference sequence). Trimming cost V 1 base and J 7 bases; bases outside gene matches: 0. CDR3 length: 12 amino acids. In DNA, the CDR3 is TGTGCCAGCAGCTTAGGGGACAGTGAAGCTTTCTTT. Encoded protein: CASSLGDSEAFF.

The gene calls are TRBV4-3 and TRBJ1-2, with a possible D match to TRBD1 (6 bases). CDR3 length: 14 residues. V was clipped by 6 bases and J by 8 bases, with 19 bases between them. Germline CDR1 reads LGHNA; CDR2 reads YSLEER. CDR3 loop: CASSLTGTGKGYTF. In nucleotides, the CDR3 is TGCGCCAGCAGTCTAACAGGGACCGGGAAAGGCTACACCTTC.

This clonotype was detected a few times. This chain uses TRBV14 with TRBJ1-1, with D perhaps TRBD1 (5 bases). Deletions cut 6 bases from V and 4 bases from J, with 12 bases between. Germline lookup yields CDR1 SGHDN and CDR2 FVKESK. The CDR3 extends over 13 amino acids. The CDR3: CASRPPGTTEAFF. CDR3 bases: TGTGCCAGCAGGCCCCCAGGGACCACTGAAGCTTTCTTT.

This clonotype was detected many times. V gene TRBV4-3 combines with J gene TRBJ1-1; D call uncertain. The CDR3 is 14 residues long. With 0 bases removed from V and 4 bases from J, the gap between germline ends came to 9 bases. The germline gives CDR1 LGHNA, CDR2 YSLEER. The CDR3 loop is CASSQEALGTEAFF. The CDR3 bases are TGCGCCAGCAGCCAAGAGGCTTTGGGCACTGAAGCTTTCTTT.

The V and J genes are TRBV6-2 or TRBV6-3 and TRBJ2-5; 9 positions match TRBD1. The CDR3 is made up of 14 amino acids. The V gene end was trimmed by 5 bases and the J gene end by 5 bases; junction bases not matched to a gene: 6. The germline CDR1 and CDR2 sequences are MNHEY and SVGEGT. The chain's CDR3 is CASSDGQGWETQYF. The DNA for the CDR3 is TGTGCCAGCAGTGACGGACAGGGGTGGGAGACCCAGTACTTC.

This clonotype was observed a handful of times. The CDR3 DNA sequence: TGCAGCGCCCGGACGGGCACAGATACGCAGTATTTT. Translated, it gives CSARTGTDTQYF. V is TRBV29-1 and J is TRBJ2-3; D gene unclear. CDR3 size: 12 residues. Germline V lookup: CDR1 SQVTM, CDR2 ANQGSEA. Between the trimmed V and J ends, which lost 7 bases and 1 base, there was a span of 9 bases.

This clonotype appeared many times. CDR3 nucleotide sequence: TGTGCCATCAGTGAGGGACTCAAAACCTACGAGCAGTACTTC. It is translated as CAISEGLKTYEQYF. The chain recombines TRBV10-3 with TRBJ2-7; D is perhaps TRBD2 (5 bases). V lost 2 bases and J lost 2, with 10 bases in between. The CDR3 totals 14 residues. CDR1 is ENHRY, CDR2 SYGVKD, per germline.

This clonotype was observed a handful of times. The V and J genes are TRBV20-1 and TRBJ2-7; D tentatively reads TRBD1 or TRBD2 (5 bases each). Germline loops: CDR1 DFQATT, CDR2 SNEGSKA (reference sequence). This CDR3 comprises 13 residues. V lost 5 bases and J lost 5, with 16 bases in between. In DNA, the CDR3 is TGCAGTGCTCGGGACGGGCCTAGGGACGAGCAGTACTTC. This encodes CSARDGPRDEQYF.

The table lists this clonotype with many counts. The V and J genes are TRBV10-3 and TRBJ2-5; 10 positions agree with TRBD2. The CDR3 length is 14 residues. Germline loops: CDR1 ENHRY, CDR2 SYGVKD. Trimming cost V 6 bases and J 3 bases; bases outside gene matches: 4. The CDR3 protein is CAISGGTSEETQYF. The DNA of the CDR3 is TGTGCCATCAGCGGCGGGACTAGCGAAGAGACCCAGTACTTC.

On this clonotype: A single base separates this from a much larger clone, so it may be a read error. The chain links TRBV6-1 to TRBJ1-6; no clear D gene. CDR3 size: 15 residues. Germline-derived CDR1 and CDR2 are MNHNS and SASEGT. CDR3 DNA sequence: TGTGCCAGCACCCAGCCTACGAGTGGAGGGTCACCCCTCCGCTTT. Protein product: CASTQPTSGGSPLRF.

CDR3 DNA: TGCGCCAGCAGCCAAGCCGACTCGTCCTACGAGCAGTACTTC. Its protein product is CASSQADSSYEQYF. V usage is TRBV4-1 and J usage is TRBJ2-7; D is ambiguous. This CDR3 region has 14 residues. Germline V gene data show CDR1 as MGHRA and CDR2 as YSYEKL. Trimming cost V 1 base and J 1 base, with 8 bases left between them.

This clonotype showed up many times. The gene calls are TRBV7-2 and TRBJ1-2, with a possible D match to TRBD1 (6 bases). Germline V lookup: CDR1 SGHTA, CDR2 FQGNSA. This CDR3 is built from 15 residues. Trimming left V 2 bases short and J 4 bases short, with 14 bases between. The CDR3 sequence is CASSLTGGSSYGYTF. DNA for the CDR3: TGTGCCAGCAGCTTAACCGGGGGCAGCTCCTATGGCTACACCTTC. The variable domain in full, completed from reference TRBV7-2 and TRBJ1-2, reads GAGVSQSPSNKVTEKGKDVELRCDPISGHTALYWYRQSLGQGLEFLIYFQGNSAPDKSGLPSDRFSAERTGGSVSTLTIQRTQQEDSAVYLCASSLTGGSSYGYTFGSGTRLTVV.

V usage is TRBV25-1 and J usage is TRBJ2-3, with TRBD1 matching over 10 bases. CDR3 length equals 15 residues. CDR1 is MGHDK and CDR2 is SYGVNS in the germline V gene. Trimming at V came to 5 bases and at J to 6 bases, leaving 8 bases not matched to a gene. CDR3: CASSPRTGGLDTQYF. CDR3 nucleotides: TGTGCCAGCAGTCCCAGGACAGGGGGGTTGGATACGCAGTATTTT.